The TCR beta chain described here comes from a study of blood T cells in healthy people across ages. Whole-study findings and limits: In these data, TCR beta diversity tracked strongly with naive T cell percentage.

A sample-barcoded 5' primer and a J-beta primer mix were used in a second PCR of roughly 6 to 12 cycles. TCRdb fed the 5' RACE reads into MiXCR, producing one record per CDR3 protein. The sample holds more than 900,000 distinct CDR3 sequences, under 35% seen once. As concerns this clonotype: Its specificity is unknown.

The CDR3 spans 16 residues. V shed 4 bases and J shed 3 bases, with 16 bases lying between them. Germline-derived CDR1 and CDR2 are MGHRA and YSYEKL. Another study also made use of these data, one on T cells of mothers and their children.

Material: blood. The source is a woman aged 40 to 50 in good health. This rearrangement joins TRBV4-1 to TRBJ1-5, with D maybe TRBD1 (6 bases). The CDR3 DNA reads TGCGCCAGCAGCCGAGAATACAGGGATTACAATCAGCCCCAGCATTTT. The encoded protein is CASSREYRDYNQPQHF.